This is a list of T cell receptor beta chains from one sample in a study of shared clonotypes between healthy human individuals. The assay was immunoSEQ multiplex PCR, and TCRdb's table has in-frame clones only and misses some. The sample carries some 1,100,000 clones, more than 75% recorded once. Sequencing was performed on memory CD4+ T cells from PBMCs. These receptors were collected from a man aged 18-30 years in good health. Some clones in this sample may be carry-over from other donors' samples. The CDR3 runs from the conserved cysteine through the conserved F or W. A D gene is named only where the DNA matches it firmly. Only some rows state a clone size, as once, few, many or a class for expanded clones.

V gene,clone size,J gene,D gene,CDR3 protein,CDR3 DNA
TRBV5-4,-,TRBJ2-1,TRBD2,CASSPGTSGRNEQFF,TGTGCCAGCAGCCCAGGGACTAGCGGGAGGAATGAGCAGTTCTTC
TRBV5-1,-,TRBJ2-3,-,CASRQGQTDTQYF,TGCGCCAGCAGACAGGGTCAGACAGATACGCAGTATTTT
TRBV6-5,-,TRBJ2-2,TRBD1,CASSYRPGQAAGELFF,TGTGCCAGCAGTTACCGTCCGGGACAGGCAGCCGGGGAGCTGTTTTTT
TRBV5-1,-,TRBJ1-3,-,CASSLDSFPFTGFMDRDSGNTIYF,TGCGCCAGCAGCTTGGACTCTTTCCCCTTCACCGGCTTTATGGACCGCGACTCTGGAAACACCATATATTTT
TRBV10-2,-,TRBJ2-7,-,CASWVGETYEQYF,TGCGCTTCTTGGGTGGGCGAAACCTACGAGCAGTACTTC
TRBV10-3,many,TRBJ2-5,TRBD1,CAISDSGTEQETQYF,TGTGCCATCAGTGATTCCGGGACAGAACAAGAGACCCAGTACTTC
TRBV29-1,once,TRBJ1-4,-,CSAGGGTNEKLFF,TGCAGCGCCGGAGGGGGAACTAATGAAAAACTGTTTTTT
TRBV4-1,-,TRBJ2-5,-,CASSQSGTNEETQYF,TGCGCCAGCAGCCAATCCGGGACGAACGAAGAGACCCAGTACTTC
TRBV19,-,TRBJ1-2,-,CASSIDAGAYGYTF,TGTGCCAGTAGTATAGATGCGGGGGCGTATGGCTACACCTTC
TRBV7-3,-,TRBJ2-1,TRBD2,CASTSGTSGHEQFF,TGTGCCAGCACCTCCGGGACTAGCGGCCATGAGCAGTTCTTC
TRBV28,-,TRBJ1-3,-,CASRKYINGNTIYF,TGTGCCAGCAGAAAGTACATTAATGGAAACACCATATATTTT
TRBV4-3,-,TRBJ1-3,-,CASSQEGRGNTIYF,TGCGCCAGCAGCCAAGAAGGGCGAGGAAACACCATATATTTT
TRBV11-1,-,TRBJ2-1,-,CASSLGLQLGHEQFF,TGTGCCAGCAGCTTAGGGCTCCAGCTGGGGCATGAGCAGTTCTTC
TRBV6-6,-,TRBJ2-7,-,CASSPPAYEQYF,TGTGCCAGCAGTCCCCCCGCCTACGAGCAGTACTTC
TRBV28,-,TRBJ1-5,-,CASSPDSVTVGQPQHF,TGTGCCAGCAGTCCCGATTCAGTAACTGTTGGACAGCCCCAGCATTTT
TRBV6-6,-,TRBJ1-5,-,CASTSGGQPQHF,TGTGCCAGCACTTCCGGGGGACAGCCCCAGCATTTT
TRBV9,-,TRBJ1-2,-,CASSTSGSLGYTF,TGTGCCAGCAGCACCTCGGGGTCCTTGGGCTACACCTTC
TRBV28,-,TRBJ1-5,-,CASSLLTWGQPQHF,TGTGCCAGCAGTCTCTTAACATGGGGTCAGCCCCAGCATTTT
TRBV4-2,few,TRBJ2-7,-,CASSQGTADGYEQYF,TGTGCCAGCAGCCAAGGAACTGCGGACGGGTATGAGCAGTACTTC
TRBV19,-,TRBJ1-2,-,CASSTPDRNPFNYGYTF,TGTGCCAGTAGTACGCCCGACAGGAACCCCTTTAACTATGGCTACACCTTC
TRBV6-5,-,TRBJ1-2,-,CASRETGVYGYTF,TGTGCCAGCAGGGAAACAGGAGTTTATGGCTACACCTTC
TRBV5-6,-,TRBJ2-1,TRBD2,CASSWWGLADTSYNEQFF,TGTGCCAGCAGCTGGTGGGGACTAGCGGACACTTCCTACAATGAGCAGTTCTTC
TRBV19,-,TRBJ2-2,-,CASSPRGTANTGELFF,TGTGCCAGTAGTCCTCGGGGGACAGCGAACACCGGGGAGCTGTTTTTT
TRBV6-5,-,TRBJ2-2,-,CASSYRENTGELFF,TGTGCCAGCAGTTACAGGGAGAACACCGGGGAGCTGTTTTTT
TRBV7-2,once,TRBJ1-4,TRBD1,CASSLTGTGQEKLFF,TGTGCCAGCAGCTTAACCGGGACAGGCCAGGAAAAACTGTTTTTT
TRBV29-1,-,TRBJ2-7,-,CSAGTLYEQYF,TGCAGCGCCGGGACCCTCTACGAGCAGTACTTC
TRBV7-6,-,TRBJ2-3,-,CASSREDTQYF,TGTGCCAGCAGCAGAGAGGATACGCAGTATTTT
TRBV7-3,-,TRBJ2-2,-,CASSPDRNTGELFF,TGTGCCAGCAGTCCGGACAGGAACACCGGGGAGCTGTTTTTT